Sequencing of this TCR beta chain was carried out in a study of T-cell reconstitution after alpha-beta-depleted transplantation in children. Study outcomes and limitations: Some patients' high day-60 TCRbeta diversity was attributed to recipient cells surviving conditioning. Several hundred expanded graft clones reportedly gave rise to the alpha-beta T cells present about two months after transplant. By one year post-transplant, T-cell counts and diversity largely arose from T cells that were newly produced.

Researchers prepared the TCRbeta library using unique molecular identifiers, the study reports. From the PCR reads, TCRdb called clonotypes with MiXCR, one entry per CDR3 protein. The sample holds about 980,000 distinct CDR3 sequences; around 30% are singletons and the top ten take 25% to 35%. A few counts support this clonotype. Antigen: not known. The CDR3 is made up of 13 amino acids. Germline trimming cut 4 bases from V and 14 bases from J; bases unmatched to any gene: 9. The rearrangement joins TRBV12-3 or TRBV12-4 to TRBJ2-1; 9 bases agree with TRBD2. Sequenced here: PBMCs, mostly from graft donor cells, sampled 360 days after TCRalphabeta/CD19-depleted stem cell transplant. This clonotype originated in a boy in the first two years of life who had a stem cell transplant for SCID, so the T cells may come from the graft donor. DNA of the CDR3: TGTGCCAGCAGTTACAGCGGGGGGCTCCCGGAGTTCTTC. Amino acids: CASSYSGGLPEFF.